This T cell receptor (beta chain) was observed in a study of T cell responses to AZD1222 COVID-19 vaccine. Study-wide background: Second-dose groups at about 4 or about 12 weeks were pooled. Findings of the study overall: Sampling captured repertoires only after the peak T cell response. An increase in Spike-specific TCR breadth and depth was observed after two AZD1222 doses. Clonal diversity was possibly underestimated; the donors were predominantly white British and more often female.

Some clones are missing from TCRdb's copy, which holds only in-frame ones; the method was immunoSEQ multiplex PCR. The sample lists over 100,000 clones; about 90% were seen once. The V and J ends lost 0 bases and 2 bases respectively, with 6 bases between them. This CDR3 spans 13 amino acids. Germline V gives CDR1 SGHRS, CDR2 YFSETQ. Worth noting for this clone: What it recognizes is unknown.

The TCR originated in an adult in good health. The sample here was peripheral blood, taken on day 0 of AZD1222 vaccination. The genes are TRBV5-1 and TRBJ2-7; no clear D. This CDR3 is CASSLDLPYEQYF. The CDR3 DNA sequence: TGCGCCAGCAGCTTGGACCTACCCTACGAGCAGTACTTC.